The subject of this entry is one T cell receptor (beta chain). Its specificity is unknown. CDR1 and CDR2 (germline): SGHTA, FQGNSA. CDR3 length: 14 amino acids. V shed 5 bases and J shed 5 bases, with 15 bases lying between them. This specimen comes from a study of blood T cells in healthy people across ages. Findings and limits, study-wide: A roughly linear fall in TCR beta diversity per million T cells was seen with increasing age. PBMCs that were unsorted prevented a conclusive naive versus antigen-experienced comparison.

The authors ran a second PCR of roughly 6 to 12 cycles using a sample-barcoded 5' primer and a J-beta primer mix. TCRdb independently ran MiXCR on the 5' RACE reads; one entry per CDR3 protein. The table records 1.5 million to 2 million distinct CDR3 sequences, about two fifths of them present only once. This sequence originates from a human donor in good health. Sequencing was carried out using blood. This chain links TRBV7-2 with TRBJ1-1; D possibly corresponds to TRBD1 (5 bases). The CDR3 region is CASSTDNRGTEAFF. In DNA, the CDR3 is TGTGCCAGCAGCACGGACAACCGAGGGACTGAAGCTTTCTTT.